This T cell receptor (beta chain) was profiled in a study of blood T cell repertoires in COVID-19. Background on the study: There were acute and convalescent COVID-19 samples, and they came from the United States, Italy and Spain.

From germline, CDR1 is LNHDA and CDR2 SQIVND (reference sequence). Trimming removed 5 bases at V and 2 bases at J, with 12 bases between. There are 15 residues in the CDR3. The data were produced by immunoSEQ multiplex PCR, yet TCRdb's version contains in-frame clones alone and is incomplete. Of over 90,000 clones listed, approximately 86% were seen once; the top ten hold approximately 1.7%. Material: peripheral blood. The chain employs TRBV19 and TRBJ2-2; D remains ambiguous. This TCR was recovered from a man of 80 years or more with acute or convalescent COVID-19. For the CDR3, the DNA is TGTGCCAGTAGTTTTGCACAGCCTAACACCGGGGAGCTGTTTTTT. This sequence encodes CASSFAQPNTGELFF.